A single sample gave rise to the 29 T cell receptor beta chains below, sequenced in a study of cytomegalovirus exposure and HLA in healthy donors. In the PCR, 60 Vbeta and 13 Jbeta primers were used. Using immunoSEQ multiplex PCR, the repertoire was profiled, and TCRdb retains in-frame clones only, with some absent. The sample contains under 200,000 clones, more than 60% of which appear only once. The material sequenced was PBMCs. The source of these receptors is a woman aged 40-49 years in good health and CMV-seropositive.

This clone is a singleton in its sample. The chain is built from TRBV5-1 and TRBJ1-5; D might be TRBD1 (5 bases). The CDR3 totals 14 residues. Germline CDR1 SGHRS, CDR2 YFSETQ. Trimming took off 3 bases at V and 3 bases at J, with 10 bases between the two ends. CDR3 sequence (DNA): TGCGCCAGCAGCTGGGGGGGTGACAATCAGCCCCAGCATTTT. This codes for CASSWGGDNQPQHF.

CDR3 DNA: TGTGCCAGCAGCTTAGTAGCGGGGGGTGGGGTGGAGACCCAGTACTTC. Translation: CASSLVAGGGVETQYF. V is TRBV11-2 and J is TRBJ2-5, with TRBD2 matching 10 bases. V trimming: 1 base; J trimming: 5 bases; junction bases outside the gene matches: 7. The CDR3 extends over 16 amino acids. CDR1 is SGHAT, CDR2 FQNNGV, per germline.

V and J are TRBV11-1 and TRBJ1-1; D is uncertain. In germline, CDR1 is SGHAT, CDR2 FQDESV (reference sequence). CDR3 length: 15 residues. Trimming removed 1 base at V and 5 bases at J, with 14 bases between. CDR3 DNA sequence: TGTGCCAGCAGCTTAGAACGGGCGGGTGTTACTGAAGCTTTCTTT. Translating gives CASSLERAGVTEAFF. Complete variable domain (other parts from reference TRBV11-1 and TRBJ1-1): EAEVAQSPRYKITEKSQAVAFWCDPISGHATLYWYRQILGQGPELLVQFQDESVVDDSQLPKDRFSAERLKGVDSTLKIQPAELGDSAMYLCASSLERAGVTEAFFGQGTRLTVV.

Worth noting for this clone: The same CDR3 can be traced to other DNA sequences in this sample. The V and J genes are TRBV7-2 and TRBJ2-7, with 9 bases identical to TRBD1. V gave up 2 bases and J gave up 2 bases; unmatched junction bases: 1. The CDR3 covers 14 residues. Looked up from germline, CDR1 is SGHTA and CDR2 is FQGNSA. CDR3 residues: CASSLRQGAYEQYF. The DNA for the CDR3 is TGTGCCAGCAGCTTACGACAGGGGGCCTACGAGCAGTACTTC.

The gene calls are TRBV9 and TRBJ2-7; TRBD1 is a possible D gene (6 bases). Trimming shortened V by 3 bases and J by 3 bases, and 19 bases separated the two germline ends. Germline V lookup: CDR1 SGDLS, CDR2 YYNGEE. The CDR3 is 16 residues long. This CDR3 is CASSESVTGRGYEQYF. Written as DNA, the CDR3 is TGTGCCAGCAGCGAAAGCGTGACAGGCCGAGGCTACGAGCAGTACTTC.

In its sample, this clone was seen a few times. Relative to the germline gene, one junction end is altered; a read error may explain this. The rearrangement uses TRBV14 and TRBJ2-3; TRBD1 might be the D (6 bases). The CDR3 consists of 13 residues. Germline V gene data show CDR1 as SGHDN and CDR2 as FVKESK. The CDR3 sequence: CASSQSPTGTQYF. The CDR3 DNA follows: TGTGCCAGCAGCCAAAGCCCGACAGGTACGCAGTATTTT.

The V gene is TRBV7-3, the J gene TRBJ2-3; D might be TRBD2 (5 bases). Germline V gene data show CDR1 as SGHTA and CDR2 as FQGTGA. The CDR3 consists of 14 residues. Trimming removed 4 bases from V and 4 bases from J, with 12 bases in between. DNA for the CDR3: TGTGCCAGCAGCTCGAACGGGAACCCAGATACGCAGTATTTT. Protein product: CASSSNGNPDTQYF.

This clone was seen only once. The CDR3 DNA follows: TGTGCCAGCAGTTCCGGGACAGGGGTGTATGGCTACACCTTC. As protein: CASSSGTGVYGYTF. The chain couples TRBV2 to TRBJ1-2, with TRBD1 matching 10 bases. Looked up from germline, CDR1 is SNHLY and CDR2 is FYNNEI. CDR3 length equals 14 residues. Trimming took 5 bases from V and 5 from J; bases not matched to a gene: 5.

The chain carries TRBV30 and TRBJ1-6; 7 nucleotides match TRBD1. This CDR3 has 16 residues. Germline-derived CDR1 and CDR2 are GTSNPN and SVGIG (reference sequence). V trimming: 0 bases; J trimming: 0 bases; junction bases outside the gene matches: 2. CDR3 sequence reads: CAWSVTGVSYNSPLHF. The CDR3 region has the DNA TGTGCCTGGAGTGTTACAGGGGTCTCCTATAATTCACCCCTCCACTTT.

The rearrangement links TRBV5-4 to TRBJ2-3; D gene uncertain. Per germline, CDR1 SGHNT and CDR2 YYREEE (reference sequence). Trimming removed 1 base from V and 5 bases from J, with 8 bases in between. This CDR3 spans 13 amino acids. CDR3 sequence (DNA): TGTGCCAGCAGCTTGCTCGTCGGAGATACGCAGTATTTT. Its protein is CASSLLVGDTQYF.

J is TRBJ2-1 and V is TRBV9; 7 positions match TRBD2. V gave up 0 bases and J gave up 2 bases; unmatched junction bases: 5. Germline V gene data show CDR1 as SGDLS and CDR2 as YYNGEE. CDR3 length: 16 residues. CDR3: CASSVASAGAYNEQFF. DNA of the CDR3: TGTGCCAGCAGCGTAGCTTCGGCGGGGGCCTACAATGAGCAGTTCTTC.

The J gene is TRBJ1-2, the V gene TRBV30; TRBD1 aligns across 8 bases. V shed 1 base, J shed 0 bases, and the junction held 4 bases outside the gene matches. CDR1 is GTSNPN and CDR2 is SVGIG in the germline V gene (reference sequence). This CDR3 contains 15 residues. CDR3 loop: CAWSAATGANYGYTF. DNA for the CDR3: TGTGCCTGGAGTGCAGCGACAGGGGCTAACTATGGCTACACCTTC.

The chain employs TRBV5-4 and TRBJ1-1; TRBD1 matches 7 bases. CDR1 SGHNT and CDR2 YYREEE come from the germline V gene (reference sequence). The CDR3 has 16 residues. V was pared by 4 bases and J by 2 bases, with 11 bases of the junction left unmatched. In nucleotides, the CDR3 is TGTGCCAGCAGCCCTACTCCGGACAGGACTAACACTGAAGCTTTCTTT. Its translation: CASSPTPDRTNTEAFF. Looking up the rest from reference TRBV5-4 and TRBJ1-1 gives the full variable domain: ETGVTQSPTHLIKTRGQQVTLRCSSQSGHNTVSWYQQALGQGPQFIFQYYREEENGRGNFPPRFSGLQFPNYSSELNVNALELDDSALYLCASSPTPDRTNTEAFFGQGTRLTVV.

V usage is TRBV19 and J usage is TRBJ1-1; no firm D call. Looked up from germline, CDR1 is LNHDA and CDR2 is SQIVND (reference sequence). V shed 3 bases and J shed 10 bases, with 15 bases lying between them. This CDR3 contains 13 residues. The CDR3 is CASSIWTDGRAFF. CDR3 bases: TGTGCCAGTAGTATTTGGACCGACGGGAGAGCTTTCTTT.

This clone was seen only a few times. The chain recombines TRBV6-6 with TRBJ1-2, with a weak D call TRBD1 (6 bases). The V gene lost 10 bases and the J gene lost 4 bases, with 13 bases spanning the gap. Looked up from germline, CDR1 is MNHNY and CDR2 is SVGAGI (reference sequence). The CDR3 sequence is 12 residues long. The CDR3: CAIYRVGYGYTF. The CDR3 DNA reads as TGTGCCATCTACAGGGTCGGCTATGGCTACACCTTC.

This chain links TRBV7-9 with TRBJ1-2; TRBD1 agrees at 9 bases. There are 15 residues in the CDR3. Per the germline V gene, CDR1 is SEHNR and CDR2 is FQNEAQ (reference sequence). Losses at the gene ends were 1 base for V and 4 bases for J; bases not matched to a gene: 4. The CDR3: CASSLGPGQGYGYTF. The CDR3 DNA is TGTGCCAGCAGCTTAGGCCCGGGACAGGGCTATGGCTACACCTTC.

CDR3 coding DNA: TGTGCCAGTAGACCCAGACAGGGGACTAACTATGGCTACACCTTC. Protein sequence: CASRPRQGTNYGYTF. This chain connects TRBV19 to TRBJ1-2; 8 bases line up with TRBD1. V lost 6 bases to trimming and J lost 0 bases; unmatched junction nucleotides: 6. The germline V gene has CDR1 LNHDA and CDR2 SQIVND (reference sequence). This CDR3 has 15 amino acids.

J is TRBJ2-1 and V is TRBV13; D is perhaps TRBD1 (6 bases). This CDR3 has 16 amino acids. Germline V gene data show CDR1 as PRHDT and CDR2 as FYEKMQ (reference sequence). V was pared by 6 bases and J by 6 bases, with 21 bases between. The CDR3 protein is CASSRQFTRGGNEQFF. CDR3 in DNA: TGTGCCAGCAGTCGACAATTCACCAGGGGTGGCAATGAGCAGTTCTTC. The full variable domain, completed using reference TRBV13 and TRBJ2-1, is AAGVIQSPRHLIKEKRETATLKCYPIPRHDTVYWYQQGPGQDPQFLISFYEKMQSDKGSIPDRFSAQQFSDYHSELNMSSLELGDSALYFCASSRQFTRGGNEQFFGPGTRLTVL.

The rearrangement joins TRBV7-9 to TRBJ1-1, with no clear D. This CDR3 is 15 amino acids long. Trimming removed 4 bases at V and 0 bases at J, with 12 bases between. Germline V lookup: CDR1 SEHNR, CDR2 FQNEAQ (reference sequence). CDR3 region: CASSYQTGLNTEAFF. CDR3 in DNA: TGTGCCAGCAGCTATCAGACGGGATTGAACACTGAAGCTTTCTTT.

The gene calls are TRBV7-7 and TRBJ2-1, with 7 positions matching TRBD2. The V gene end was trimmed by 1 base and the J gene end by 5 bases; junction bases not matched to a gene: 5. The CDR3 consists of 15 residues. The V gene's germline CDR1 is SSHAT and CDR2 FNYEAQ (reference sequence). As DNA, the CDR3 is TGTGCCAGCAGCTTAGGGGGGGGGAGAAACAATGAGCAGTTCTTC. This codes for CASSLGGGRNNEQFF.

The chain couples TRBV27 to TRBJ1-4, with D maybe TRBD1 (5 bases). CDR1 is MNHEY, CDR2 SMNVEV, per germline (reference sequence). The CDR3 length is 14 residues. V lost 5 bases, J lost 4 bases, and 11 bases lay in between. The CDR3 reads CASSTGTRNEKLFF. The CDR3 nucleotides read TGTGCCAGCAGTACCGGGACTCGTAATGAAAAACTGTTTTTT. The full variable domain, completed using reference TRBV27 and TRBJ1-4, is EAQVTQNPRYLITVTGKKLTVTCSQNMNHEYMSWYRQDPGLGLRQIYYSMNVEVTDKGDVPEGYKVSRKEKRNFPLILESPSPNQTSLYFCASSTGTRNEKLFFGSGTQLSVL.

There are a few counts of this clone. The gene calls are TRBV2 and TRBJ2-2; D is unresolved. Germline lookup yields CDR1 SNHLY and CDR2 FYNNEI. Deletions cut 11 bases from V and 6 bases from J, with 13 bases between. The CDR3 totals 12 residues. The CDR3, as DNA: TGTGCCTCCCAAAGCACCCCCGGGGAGCTGTTTTTT. Translated: CASQSTPGELFF. Variable domain in full (rest from reference TRBV2 and TRBJ2-2): EPEVTQTPSHQVTQMGQEVILRCVPISNHLYFYWYRQILGQKVEFLVSFYNNEISEKSEIFDDQFSVERPDGSNFTLKIRSTKLEDSAMYFCASQSTPGELFFGEGSRLTVL.

The gene calls are TRBV7-9 and TRBJ2-7, with 10 positions matching TRBD2. The CDR3 consists of 18 residues. J lost 4 bases, V lost 0 bases, and 12 bases had no gene match. Germline V gives CDR1 SEHNR, CDR2 FQNEAQ (reference sequence). This chain's CDR3 is CASSLAPSGLAALYEQYF. DNA for the CDR3: TGTGCCAGCAGCTTAGCCCCGTCCGGACTAGCGGCCCTGTACGAGCAGTACTTC.

The CDR3 reads CASSRNYGYTF. The CDR3 nucleotides are TGTGCCAGCAGCCGGAACTATGGCTACACCTTC. The V gene is TRBV9, the J gene TRBJ1-2; D ambiguous. Germline V gene lookup returns CDR1 SGDLS and CDR2 YYNGEE. Trimming removed 4 bases from V and 2 bases from J, with 3 bases in between. The CDR3 covers 11 residues.

The chain is built from TRBV5-1 and TRBJ1-4, with 7 bases aligning to TRBD1. The V segment lost 4 bases and the J segment 6 bases; nucleotides outside the gene matches: 3. The CDR3 sequence is 13 residues long. Germline-derived CDR1 and CDR2 are SGHRS and YFSETQ. The CDR3 DNA sequence: TGCGCCAGCAGCCAGGGGGTGGATGAAAAACTGTTTTTT. Amino acid sequence: CASSQGVDEKLFF.

The chain carries TRBV23-1 and TRBJ2-2; D gene uncertain. TRBV23-1 is designated an ORF whose function remains uncertain. V lost 0 bases, J lost 5 bases, and 4 bases lay in between. The CDR3 has 13 amino acids. The CDR3 DNA reads as TGCGCCAGCAGTCAATCTTCAACCGGGGAGCTGTTTTTT. Translated, it gives CASSQSSTGELFF.

The chain joins TRBV7-9 to TRBJ1-1; D is undetermined. This CDR3 has 12 residues. The V and J ends lost 1 base and 8 bases respectively, with 8 bases between them. Germline CDR1 SEHNR, CDR2 FQNEAQ (reference sequence). CDR3 in amino acids: CASSLDGLEAFF. CDR3 sequence (DNA): TGTGCCAGCAGCTTAGATGGCTTGGAAGCTTTCTTT.

In DNA, the CDR3 is TGTGCCAGCAGCGCTGGACGGGACAGTTACTACGAGCAGTACTTC. This codes for CASSAGRDSYYEQYF. The chain has TRBV9 and TRBJ2-7, with 7 bases identical to TRBD1. CDR1 and CDR2 (germline): SGDLS, YYNGEE. The CDR3 spans 15 residues. J was trimmed by 3 bases and V by 3 bases; bases with no gene match: 9.

V and J are TRBV18 and TRBJ1-5; 7 bases are a match to TRBD1. Germline trimming cut 3 bases from V and 7 bases from J; bases unmatched to any gene: 9. Germline V gene lookup returns CDR1 KGHSH and CDR2 LQKENI. This CDR3 contains 15 residues. CDR3 nucleotide sequence: TGTGCCAGCTCACCGAAGAGAACAGGGGACCAGCCCCAGCATTTT. Its protein product is CASSPKRTGDQPQHF.